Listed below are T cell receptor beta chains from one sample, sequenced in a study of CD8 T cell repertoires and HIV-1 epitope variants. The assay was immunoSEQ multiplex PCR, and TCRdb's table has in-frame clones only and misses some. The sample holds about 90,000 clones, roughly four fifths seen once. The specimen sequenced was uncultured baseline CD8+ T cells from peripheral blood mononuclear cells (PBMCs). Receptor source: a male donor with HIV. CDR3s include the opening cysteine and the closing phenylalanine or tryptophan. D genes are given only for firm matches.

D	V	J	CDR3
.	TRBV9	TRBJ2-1	CASSVDKLTEQFF
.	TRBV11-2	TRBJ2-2	CASSLVGEAGELFF
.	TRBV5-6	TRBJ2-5	CASSPPTRAETQYF
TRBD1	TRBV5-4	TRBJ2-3	CASSPDRLDTQYF
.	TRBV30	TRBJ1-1	CAWRRGTNTEAFF
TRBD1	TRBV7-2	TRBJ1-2	CASSLGWTGDGYTF
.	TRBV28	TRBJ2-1	CASSFLTGANEQFF
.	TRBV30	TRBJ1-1	CAGRRANTEAFF
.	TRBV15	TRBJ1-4	CATSRDASRLSRFSTNEKLFF
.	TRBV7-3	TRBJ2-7	CASSVKGTSYEQYF
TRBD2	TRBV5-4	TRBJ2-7	CASSLGNLAGVSYEQYF
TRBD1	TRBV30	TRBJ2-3	CAWRRDRGGTDTQYF
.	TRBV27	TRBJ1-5	CASSLGGQLYSNQPQHF
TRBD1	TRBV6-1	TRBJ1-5	CASSELQGGHQPQHF
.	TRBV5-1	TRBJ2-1	CASSPRSGVPGDEQFF
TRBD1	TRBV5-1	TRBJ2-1	CASSLGGGQIVHEQFF
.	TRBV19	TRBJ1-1	CASKKQASEAFF
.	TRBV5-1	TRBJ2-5	CASSLAQISETQYF
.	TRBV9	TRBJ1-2	CASSQGGRTNYGYTF
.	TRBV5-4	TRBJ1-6	CASSLYERRGNSPLHF
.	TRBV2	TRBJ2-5	CASSEPRVGKETQYF
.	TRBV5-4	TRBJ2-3	CASSAWGSGTDTQYF
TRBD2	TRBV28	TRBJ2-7	CASSLRAGGPREQYF
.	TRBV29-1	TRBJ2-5	CSVLNSGQETQYF
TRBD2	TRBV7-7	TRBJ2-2	CASSLSGGLAGADSGELFF
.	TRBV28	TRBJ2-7	CASSFAVVYGTGLEQYF
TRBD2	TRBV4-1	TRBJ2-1	CASSQGLSGRAFGEQFF
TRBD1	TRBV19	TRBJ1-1	CASSIGRGPYEAFF
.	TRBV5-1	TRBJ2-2	CASSLSWDGELFF
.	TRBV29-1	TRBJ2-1	CSVSWGGGNEQFF
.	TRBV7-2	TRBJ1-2	CASSRISRGGYTF
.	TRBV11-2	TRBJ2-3	CASSPAPLGDTQYF
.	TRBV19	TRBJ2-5	CASSIELTGTQYF
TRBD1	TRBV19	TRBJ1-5	CASSMNRGTEPQHF
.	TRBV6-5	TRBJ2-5	CASSKPGVETQYF
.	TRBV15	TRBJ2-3	CATSRDMGQDDTQYF
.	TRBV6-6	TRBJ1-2	CASSLPGGNNYGYTF
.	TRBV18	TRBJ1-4	CASSPRAATNEKLFF
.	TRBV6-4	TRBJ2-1	CASSDQPYNEQFF
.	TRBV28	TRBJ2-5	CASSLSPRGAQETQYF